This TCR beta chain derives from a study of beta chain features in type 1 diabetes. In the case of this clone: Its target is unknown.

Reverse transcription of all isolated RNA meant that expressed TCRB transcripts were sequenced. About 3.6 million reads was the average for naive, central memory and regulatory T cell samples. The table came from immunoSEQ multiplex PCR; TCRdb's copy has only in-frame clones and leaves some out. The table includes about 230,000 clones, more than 15% detected once. Study-level findings and limits: In all four CD4+ subsets, TCRB CDR3 length was significantly, moderately reduced in type 1 diabetes. Patients and controls would share equally any PCR tilt toward shorter templates.

The trim removed 2 bases at V and 2 bases at J, leaving 4 bases unmatched. From germline, CDR1 is GTSNPN and CDR2 SVGIG (reference sequence). This CDR3 has 15 amino acids. The sequencing sample was made of naive CD4+ T cells from blood. This TCR was sampled from a man under 40 with type 1 diabetes. This sequence joins TRBV30 and TRBJ2-3; 10 bases line up with TRBD2. The CDR3 reads CAWSSLAGPTDTQYF. CDR3 nucleotide sequence: TGTGCCTGGAGTTCACTAGCGGGACCCACAGATACGCAGTATTTT.